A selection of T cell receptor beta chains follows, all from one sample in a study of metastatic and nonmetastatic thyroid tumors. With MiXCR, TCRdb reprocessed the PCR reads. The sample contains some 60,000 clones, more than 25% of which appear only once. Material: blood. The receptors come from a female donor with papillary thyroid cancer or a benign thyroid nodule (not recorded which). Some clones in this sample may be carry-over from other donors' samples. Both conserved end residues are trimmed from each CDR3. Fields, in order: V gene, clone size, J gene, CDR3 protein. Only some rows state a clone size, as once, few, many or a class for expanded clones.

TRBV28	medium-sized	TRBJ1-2	ASSIVESNYGYT
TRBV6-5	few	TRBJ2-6	ASRTNVLT
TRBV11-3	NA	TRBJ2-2	ASSLASANTGELF
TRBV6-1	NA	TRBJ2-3	ASSSGLAGEPTQY
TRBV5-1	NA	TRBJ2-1	ASSALRYYATSYNEQF
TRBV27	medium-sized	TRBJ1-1	ASSLTPQGVHTEAF
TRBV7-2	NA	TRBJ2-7	ASSPILGSSSEQY
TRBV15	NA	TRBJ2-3	ATSSRSGRSTDTQY
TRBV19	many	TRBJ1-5	ASAWDTDSNQPQH
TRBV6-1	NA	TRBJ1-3	ASSETAGLAGNTIY
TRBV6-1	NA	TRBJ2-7	ASSPRGGAYEQY
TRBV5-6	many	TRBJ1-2	ASSETFGTDLYGYT
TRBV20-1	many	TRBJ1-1	SAPRGRAPVNTEAF
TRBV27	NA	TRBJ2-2	ASSFSGLAVSNTGELF
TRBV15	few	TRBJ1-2	ATSRDQGQVGYT
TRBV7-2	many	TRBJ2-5	ASSFSPGGETQY
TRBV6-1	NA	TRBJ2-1	AISPRPEVEQF
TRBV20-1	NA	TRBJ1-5	SAIGRSGNQPQH
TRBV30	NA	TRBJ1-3	AWSAKGAGNTIY
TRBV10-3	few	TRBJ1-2	AISERGQGLVGGYT
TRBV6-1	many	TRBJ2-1	ASKETSGSSYNEQF
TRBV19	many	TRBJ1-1	ASRTGDGFTEAF
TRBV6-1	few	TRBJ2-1	ASSDQGRGNNEQF
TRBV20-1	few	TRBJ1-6	SARDSGGASYNSPLH
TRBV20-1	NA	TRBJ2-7	SASHSNTYEQY
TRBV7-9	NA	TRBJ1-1	ASSPGQTMNTEAF
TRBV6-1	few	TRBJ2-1	ASSDGTSGNEQF
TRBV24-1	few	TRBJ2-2	ATSDPTGGTGELF
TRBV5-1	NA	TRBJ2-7	ASSRTTSGSSYEQY
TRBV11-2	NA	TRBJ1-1	ASRSEQKNTEAF
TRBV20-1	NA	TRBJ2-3	SASSLSGRADTQY
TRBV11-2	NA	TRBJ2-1	ASSSPGQGRIPYNEQF
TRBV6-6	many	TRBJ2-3	ASSHRGTSTDTQY
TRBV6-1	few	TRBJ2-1	ASSPVGGDNEQF
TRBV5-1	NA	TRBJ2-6	ASRRSGALSGANVLT
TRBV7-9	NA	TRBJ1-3	ASSSGSSGNTIY
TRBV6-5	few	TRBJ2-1	ASSYDLLYNEQF
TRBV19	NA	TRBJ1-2	ASSTGLTGDTFWNYGYT
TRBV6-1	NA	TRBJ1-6	ASSTGQVYNSPLH
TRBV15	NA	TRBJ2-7	ATSDGTSSYEQY
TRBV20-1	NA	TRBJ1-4	SARRPLRVATNEKLF
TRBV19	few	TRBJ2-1	ASSIGTSVSNEQF
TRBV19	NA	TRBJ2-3	ASSPRDRFTDTQY
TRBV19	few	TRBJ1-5	ASSTGIQPQH
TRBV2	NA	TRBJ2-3	ATIGSNRTDTQY
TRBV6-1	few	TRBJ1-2	ASSGQGTNT
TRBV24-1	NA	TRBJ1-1	ATSQGSMNTEAF
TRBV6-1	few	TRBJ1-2	ASSGTGYGYT
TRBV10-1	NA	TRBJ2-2	ASSEMRLNTGELF
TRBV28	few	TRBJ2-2	ASRTDGSKTFNTGELF
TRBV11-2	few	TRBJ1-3	ASSSPGTPGNTIY
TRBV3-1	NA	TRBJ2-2	ASSQGSGGELF
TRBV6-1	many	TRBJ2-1	ASSPTSGTYNEQF
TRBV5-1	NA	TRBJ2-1	ASSPGQGIDEQF
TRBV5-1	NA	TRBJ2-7	ASSPIGAGVYEQY